The 16 T cell receptor beta chains listed next were all sequenced from one sample in a study of CD8+ T cells in alopecia areata. Sequencing used cDNA as its template, made by extracting RNA and reverse transcribing it. Here immunoSEQ multiplex PCR was the method, and the copy in TCRdb shows in-frame clones only, minus some. There are about 180,000 clones in the sample; 65% to 75% occur only once, and over 10% lies in the top ten. The sample in question was CD8+ T cells sorted from blood, obtained at week 0. These receptors were collected from a human donor with alopecia areata.

This clone showed up just once. The chain couples TRBV9 to TRBJ2-7, with D possibly being TRBD1 or TRBD2 (6 bases each). The germline gives CDR1 SGDLS, CDR2 YYNGEE. The V gene lost 5 bases and the J gene lost 6 bases, with 15 bases spanning the gap. The CDR3 length is 13 residues. In DNA, the CDR3 is TGTGCCAGCAGTGCGGGACACCCGGGCGAGCAGTACTTC. Translated: CASSAGHPGEQYF. The full variable domain, completed using reference TRBV9 and TRBJ2-7, is DSGVTQTPKHLITATGQRVTLRCSPRSGDLSVYWYQQSLDQGLQFLIQYYNGEERAKGNILERFSAQQFPDLHSELNLSSLELGDSALYFCASSAGHPGEQYFGPGTRLTVT.

The chain recombines TRBV30 with TRBJ2-7; TRBD1 or TRBD2 may be the D gene (6 bases each). The V end was cut by 0 bases, the J end by 7 bases, with 16 bases between. This CDR3 contains 14 residues. Germline lookup yields CDR1 GTSNPN and CDR2 SVGIG (reference sequence). CDR3 amino acids: CAWSVGQSGGEQYF. The CDR3 DNA reads TGTGCCTGGAGTGTAGGACAGAGTGGGGGGGAGCAGTACTTC.

This clone was recorded a few times. The rearrangement uses TRBV29-1 and TRBJ2-2; 8 bases are shared with TRBD2. The CDR3 totals 13 residues. J was trimmed by 6 bases and V by 3 bases; bases with no gene match: 3. Germline V gene sequence: CDR1 SQVTM, CDR2 ANQGSEA. CDR3 sequence reads: CSVDRGGPGELFF. CDR3 sequence (DNA): TGCAGCGTTGACCGGGGGGGCCCCGGGGAGCTGTTTTTT.

V and J are TRBV29-1 and TRBJ1-2; a weak D match, TRBD1 (5 bases). Germline values: CDR1 SQVTM, CDR2 ANQGSEA. CDR3 length equals 13 residues. Trimming shortened V by 6 bases and J by 6 bases, and 17 bases separated the two germline ends. The chain's CDR3 is CSVPTGGRNGYTF. In nucleotides, the CDR3 is TGCAGCGTGCCTACAGGTGGAAGAAATGGCTACACCTTC.

The rearrangement links TRBV9 to TRBJ1-2, with a tentative D call TRBD1 (6 bases). The germline CDR1 and CDR2 sequences are SGDLS and YYNGEE. The CDR3 is 9 residues long. In DNA form, the CDR3 reads TGTCAAGGGGGGAATGGCTACACCTTC. Protein product: CQGGNGYTF.

This clone was picked up a small number of times. V and J are TRBV29-1 and TRBJ2-7; TRBD1 is a possible D gene (6 bases). Germline V gene sequence: CDR1 SQVTM, CDR2 ANQGSEA. V was trimmed by 1 base and J by 0 bases, leaving 13 bases between them. CDR3 length: 15 residues. The CDR3 region has the DNA TGCAGCGTTGAAGCCACAGGGATTGGCTCCTACGAGCAGTACTTC. Translating gives CSVEATGIGSYEQYF.

The chain is built from TRBV7-6 and TRBJ1-5, with D tentatively TRBD1 (6 bases). This CDR3 contains 13 residues. V was clipped by 4 bases and J by 7 bases, with 11 bases between them. The germline CDR1 and CDR2 sequences are SGHVS and FNYEAQ. CDR3 in amino acids: CASSSVGGQPQHF. CDR3 nucleotide sequence: TGTGCCAGCAGCTCGGTAGGGGGGCAGCCCCAGCATTTT.

This clone was counted a single time. The chain joins TRBV7-2 to TRBJ2-7, with 11 nucleotides matching TRBD1. The CDR3 spans 15 residues. Per germline, CDR1 SGHTA and CDR2 FQGNSA. V dropped 5 bases and J dropped 5; count of bases not matched to a gene: 8. The CDR3 DNA sequence: TGTGCCAGCAGCACCGGGACAGGGGGTGGTCACGAGCAGTACTTC. Translating it yields CASSTGTGGGHEQYF.

The chain employs TRBV4-1 and TRBJ2-7, with 10 bases fitting TRBD2. The CDR3 is 14 residues long. Germline CDR1 reads MGHRA; CDR2 reads YSYEKL. J gave up 7 bases and V 4 bases, and 7 bases lay outside the gene matches. CDR3 residues: CASSLSTSGVEQYF. The CDR3 DNA reads TGCGCCAGCAGCCTTAGTACTAGCGGGGTGGAGCAGTACTTC.

The CDR3 here is CASSARSSNTEAFF. The CDR3 DNA reads as TGTGCCAGCAGTGCTAGGTCCTCGAACACTGAAGCTTTCTTT. J is TRBJ1-1 and V is TRBV2; D ambiguous. The V gene's germline CDR1 is SNHLY and CDR2 FYNNEI. The V end was cut by 4 bases, the J end by 1 base, with 10 bases between. This CDR3 comprises 14 residues.

This clone was detected once. The J gene is TRBJ1-2, the V gene TRBV4-2; no clear D. Trimming removed 4 bases from V and 3 bases from J, with 15 bases in between. Germline V gene sequence: CDR1 LGHNA, CDR2 YNFKEQ. The CDR3 extends over 15 amino acids. CDR3 region: CASSLLFGLYYGYTF. The DNA for the CDR3 is TGTGCCAGCAGCCTCCTATTTGGTCTTTACTATGGCTACACCTTC.

The chain recombines TRBV7-3 with TRBJ2-3; 10 positions match TRBD2. V shed 3 bases, J shed 6 bases, and the junction held 6 bases outside the gene matches. The CDR3 spans 15 residues. Germline V gene data show CDR1 as SGHTA and CDR2 as FQGTGA. The CDR3 DNA reads as TGTGCCAGCAGCTTCAGCGGGGGGGCCCTCGATACGCAGTATTTT. Protein sequence: CASSFSGGALDTQYF. Combining the CDR3 with reference TRBV7-3 and TRBJ2-3 gives the whole variable domain GAGVSQTPSNKVTEKGKYVELRCDPISGHTALYWYRQSLGQGPEFLIYFQGTGAADDSGLPNDRFFAVRPEGSVSTLKIQRTERGDSAVYLCASSFSGGALDTQYFGPGTRLTVL.

The V call is TRBV21-1, the J call TRBJ2-7; TRBD2 reflects the table's D call only, with no check against the DNA. TRBV21-1 corresponds to a pseudogene. CDR3 length: 17 residues. The CDR3 DNA reads as TGTGCCAGGAAACAACGGGGGGCGCGGGAACCTAATCACGAGCAGTACTTC. As protein: CARKQRGAREPNHEQYF.

This clone was observed a handful of times. The chain has TRBV7-9 and TRBJ2-7; 8 nucleotides align to TRBD1. Germline V gives CDR1 SEHNR, CDR2 FQNEAQ (reference sequence). The CDR3 contains 14 residues. Trimming cost V 7 bases and J 0 bases; bases outside gene matches: 5. The CDR3 nucleotides are TGTGCCAGCAACTCGGGACAGGTCTCCTACGAGCAGTACTTC. Translated: CASNSGQVSYEQYF. Full variable domain (missing parts from reference TRBV7-9 and TRBJ2-7): DTGVSQNPRHKITKRGQNVTFRCDPISEHNRLYWYRQTLGQGPEFLTYFQNEAQLEKSRLLSDRFSAERPKGSFSTLEIQRTEQGDSAMYLCASNSGQVSYEQYFGPGTRLTVT.

The V gene is TRBV27, the J gene TRBJ2-3; 8 nucleotides agree with TRBD1. V lost 0 bases and J lost 3; bases outside the gene matches: 11. Germline V gene lookup returns CDR1 MNHEY and CDR2 SMNVEV (reference sequence). The CDR3 is 18 residues long. The CDR3 coding sequence is TGTGCCAGCAGTTTATCCCTACCGACAGGGGCACCAACAGATACGCAGTATTTT. Translation gives CASSLSLPTGAPTDTQYF.

The rearrangement links TRBV30 to TRBJ2-7; D gene ambiguous. V dropped 1 base and J dropped 3 bases, with 4 bases sitting between them. Germline V gene data show CDR1 as GTSNPN and CDR2 as SVGIG (reference sequence). This CDR3 comprises 11 residues. Written as DNA, the CDR3 is TGTGCCTGGAGTGGGGGCTACGAGCAGTACTTC. Protein: CAWSGGYEQYF.